A single sample is the source of the 15 T cell receptor beta chains below, sequenced in a study of cytomegalovirus exposure and HLA in healthy donors. The protocol was immunoSEQ multiplex PCR, while the TCRdb copy is restricted to in-frame clones and leaves out a portion. The sample lists over 200,000 clones; roughly 88% were seen once. The sample was PBMCs. The receptors stem from a woman aged 18-29 years in good health and CMV-seronegative.

The V and J genes are TRBV4-2 and TRBJ2-1; possibly TRBD2 for D (6 bases). Germline V lookup: CDR1 LGHNA, CDR2 YNFKEQ. The CDR3 is made up of 19 amino acids. V lost 0 bases, J lost 2 bases, and 20 bases lay in between. This CDR3 reads CASSQDLAWRVGTYNEQFF. CDR3 nucleotide sequence: TGTGCCAGCAGCCAAGATCTAGCGTGGCGGGTCGGCACCTACAATGAGCAGTTCTTC.

The chain employs TRBV30 and TRBJ2-7; D might be TRBD1 (5 bases). The length of the CDR3 is 15 residues. Germline lookup yields CDR1 GTSNPN and CDR2 SVGIG (reference sequence). The V end was cut by 1 base, the J end by 3 bases, with 16 bases between. In DNA, the CDR3 is TGTGCCTGGAGTGCCGGCAGGGATGTTTACTACGAGCAGTACTTC. It specifies CAWSAGRDVYYEQYF.

The V gene is TRBV4-3, the J gene TRBJ1-2; TRBD1 matches at 7 bases. The germline CDR1 and CDR2 sequences are LGHNA and YSLEER. V was pared by 0 bases and J by 0 bases, with 13 bases of the junction left unmatched. This CDR3 contains 19 residues. CDR3 amino acids: CASSQDSGRGYRSNYGYTF. The CDR3 DNA follows: TGCGCCAGCAGCCAAGATTCTGGCAGGGGGTACCGCTCTAACTATGGCTACACCTTC.

This clone was recorded once. This chain links TRBV6-6 with TRBJ2-3, with D perhaps TRBD1 (6 bases). CDR1 is MNHNY, CDR2 SVGAGI, per germline (reference sequence). The CDR3 length is 12 residues. Trimming took off 10 bases at V and 2 bases at J, with 10 bases between the two ends. The CDR3 spells CATGQFTDTQYF. CDR3 DNA: TGTGCCACCGGACAGTTCACAGATACGCAGTATTTT.

The genes are TRBV5-1 and TRBJ2-3; 8 bases match TRBD2. The CDR3 consists of 16 residues. Germline-derived CDR1 and CDR2 are SGHRS and YFSETQ. V shed 4 bases, J shed 5 bases, and the junction held 12 bases outside the gene matches. DNA for the CDR3: TGCGCCAGCAGCGTTATATCTAGCGGGTCGGGAGATACGCAGTATTTT. Residues: CASSVISSGSGDTQYF.

This clone was detected once. The CDR3 coding sequence is TGTGCCAGCAGCGTGACGGGTGCCTCCTACGAGCAGTACTTC. Translating gives CASSVTGASYEQYF. The rearrangement uses TRBV9 and TRBJ2-7; D is unclear. Looked up from germline, CDR1 is SGDLS and CDR2 is YYNGEE. The CDR3 loop spans 14 amino acids. Trimming cost V 2 bases and J 0 bases, with 9 bases left between them.

The genes are TRBV28 and TRBJ2-5, with a tentative D call TRBD1 (6 bases). Trimming removed 5 bases from V and 5 bases from J, with 15 bases in between. Germline V gene sequence: CDR1 MDHEN, CDR2 SYDVKM. The CDR3 spans 14 residues. DNA for the CDR3: TGTGCCAGCAGTCTTACAGGGTTTCAGGAGACCCAGTACTTC. Amino acid sequence: CASSLTGFQETQYF.

The chain links TRBV5-6 to TRBJ1-2, with D possibly TRBD1 on 6 matching bases. Between the trimmed V and J ends, which lost 4 bases and 1 base, there was a span of 14 bases. Per germline, CDR1 SGHDT and CDR2 YYEEEE. The CDR3 is made up of 15 amino acids. The CDR3 reads CASSGTSDLNYGYTF. In DNA form, the CDR3 reads TGTGCCAGCAGCGGGACATCCGATCTTAACTATGGCTACACCTTC.

This sequence joins TRBV27 and TRBJ2-6, with TRBD2 as a possible D gene (5 bases). Germline loops: CDR1 MNHEY, CDR2 SMNVEV (reference sequence). V lost 4 bases and J 1 base, leaving 17 bases between the germline ends. This CDR3 contains 18 residues. The CDR3 DNA is TGTGCCAGCAGTTCAGAGGGCGCTATCTTATCTGGGGCCAACGTCCTGACTTTC. Translation gives CASSSEGAILSGANVLTF.

The chain combines TRBV27 with TRBJ2-1; 9 bases are shared with TRBD2. The CDR3 extends over 15 amino acids. J lost 8 bases, V lost 8 bases, and 13 bases had no gene match. Germline CDR1 reads MNHEY; CDR2 reads SMNVEV (reference sequence). The CDR3 sequence: CASQLAGRTSYEQFF. CDR3 in DNA: TGTGCCAGCCAACTAGCGGGTAGGACTTCTTATGAGCAGTTCTTC.

The table lists this clone with a count of one. The V call is TRBV5-4, the J call TRBJ2-1; D is perhaps TRBD2 (6 bases). Germline-derived CDR1 and CDR2 are SGHNT and YYREEE (reference sequence). V was shortened by 9 bases and J by 7 bases, with 20 bases between the two germline ends. This CDR3 is 14 amino acids long. The CDR3: CATNSGGVANEQFF. The CDR3 DNA reads as TGTGCCACGAATTCGGGCGGGGTTGCAAATGAGCAGTTCTTC.

V gene TRBV6-5 combines with J gene TRBJ2-7, with TRBD2 matching 14 bases. Per germline, CDR1 MNHEY and CDR2 SVGAGI. The CDR3 is 16 residues long. V lost 0 bases to trimming and J lost 5 bases; unmatched junction nucleotides: 3. The chain's CDR3 is CASSYSGTSGSHEQYF. The CDR3 nucleotides read TGTGCCAGCAGTTACTCCGGGACTAGCGGGAGCCACGAGCAGTACTTC.

This rearrangement joins TRBV9 to TRBJ1-1; D not certain. V was trimmed by 3 bases and J by 4 bases, leaving 22 bases between them. This CDR3 has 17 amino acids. CDR1 is SGDLS and CDR2 is YYNGEE in the germline V gene. CDR3 in DNA: TGTGCCAGCAGCGACCGCGGTCTGCGGGGTCTCTCCACTGAAGCTTTCTTT. It encodes CASSDRGLRGLSTEAFF.

This clone appeared a single time. The gene calls are TRBV11-2 and TRBJ2-7, with 12 bases identical to TRBD2. Germline lookup yields CDR1 SGHAT and CDR2 FQNNGV. Trimming removed 4 bases from V and 4 bases from J; junction bases left unmatched: 2. The CDR3 spans 14 residues. CDR3 protein: CASSSSGRGYEQYF. CDR3 bases: TGTGCCAGCAGCTCTAGCGGGAGGGGGTACGAGCAGTACTTC. The full variable domain, in which reference TRBV11-2 and TRBJ2-7 provide the parts outside the CDR3, is EAGVAQSPRYKIIEKRQSVAFWCNPISGHATLYWYQQILGQGPKLLIQFQNNGVVDDSQLPKDRFSAERLKGVDSTLKIQPAKLEDSAVYLCASSSSGRGYEQYFGPGTRLTVT.

The rearrangement joins TRBV27 to TRBJ2-5; 9 bases are shared with TRBD2. Germline loops: CDR1 MNHEY, CDR2 SMNVEV (reference sequence). The CDR3 covers 14 residues. The J segment lost 5 bases and the V segment lost 8 bases, leaving 9 bases of the junction unmatched. The DNA for the CDR3 is TGTGCCAGCCGCGTAGCGGGAGCCGGGGAGACCCAGTACTTC. This codes for CASRVAGAGETQYF.